A selection of T cell receptor beta chains follows, all from one sample in a study of regulatory T cells in long-lasting Graves disease. TCRdb used MiXCR to reprocess the multiplex PCR reads, holding one entry per CDR3 protein. The profile shows 440,000 or so distinct CDR3 sequences, 15% of them singletons. These data are also associated with another study on T cells in Graves' hyperthyroidism and ophthalmopathy.

The sample was peripheral blood mononuclear cells (PBMCs), taken at new diagnosis, from a patient treated with antithyroid drugs. The receptors were gathered from a woman aged 25 to 39 with Graves disease. CDR3s include the opening cysteine and the closing phenylalanine or tryptophan. The D gene is left open where the match is weak. A row's size may be missing; if present it is once, few, many or a size class.

CDR3nt | CDR3aa | abundance | j_gene | d_gene | v_gene
TGTGCCAGCAGCTTACAGGGAACCTACGAGCAGTACTTC | CASSLQGTYEQYF | many | TRBJ2-7 | . | TRBV5-4
TGTGCCAGTTCCTCTCTCAGACAGGGCTATGGCTACACCTTC | CASSSLRQGYGYTF | . | TRBJ1-2 | TRBD1 | TRBV19
TGTGCCAGCAGTGTGGACACCTACGAGCAGTACTTC | CASSVDTYEQYF | . | TRBJ2-7 | . | TRBV25-1
TGTGCCAGCAGCGCGGGACTTAGCGAGCAGTACTTC | CASSAGLSEQYF | few | TRBJ2-7 | . | TRBV13
TGTGCCAGCAGCGCGCTTTCGGGCCCCTTGGACACTGAAGCTTTCTTT | CASSALSGPLDTEAFF | many | TRBJ1-1 | . | TRBV9
TGTGCCAGTAGTTACAGCTCAGGCTGGTCAGATACGCAGTATTTT | CASSYSSGWSDTQYF | . | TRBJ2-3 | . | TRBV19
TGCGCCAGCAGCTTAGGGGCCGGGACAGGGGATGGGTACGAGCAGTACTTC | CASSLGAGTGDGYEQYF | . | TRBJ2-7 | TRBD1 | TRBV5-1
TGTGCCAGTAGTACGCGGACTAGCGGGAGGTACAATGAGCAGTTCTTC | CASSTRTSGRYNEQFF | few | TRBJ2-1 | TRBD2 | TRBV19
TGTGCCAGCAGTTTGGGCCGGTGGGACTCCTTCAGCTTT | CASSLGRWDSFSF | few | TRBJ1-1 | . | TRBV27
TGTGCCAGTAGTATGACGCGGACAGGCTTAAGCAATCAGCCCCAGCATTTT | CASSMTRTGLSNQPQHF | few | TRBJ1-5 | TRBD1 | TRBV19
TGCAGTGCTGCCGGGACACCGAACACTGAAGCTTTCTTT | CSAAGTPNTEAFF | many | TRBJ1-1 | . | TRBV20-1
TGTGCCAGCAGTTACTCATCTGGGGAAGCTTTCTTT | CASSYSSGEAFF | few | TRBJ1-1 | . | TRBV6-2/TRBV6-3
TGTGCCACCCTCTTTGACAGGTCGAACACCGGGGAGCTGTTTTTT | CATLFDRSNTGELFF | . | TRBJ2-2 | . | TRBV24-1
TGTGCCACCAGTGATGGGTTCGAGGGCCCAGATACGCAGTATTTT | CATSDGFEGPDTQYF | many | TRBJ2-3 | . | TRBV24-1
TGTGCCAGCAGTGGCGGGGTGGTCGGCTCTGGAAACACCATATATTTT | CASSGGVVGSGNTIYF | few | TRBJ1-3 | . | TRBV25-1
TGTGCCAGTAGCATCATGACAGGGGGCACTGAAGCTTTCTTT | CASSIMTGGTEAFF | . | TRBJ1-1 | TRBD1 | TRBV19
TGCAGTGCTAGAGGGCCAGGGGACTCCGGGGAGCTGTTTTTT | CSARGPGDSGELFF | many | TRBJ2-2 | . | TRBV20-1
TGTGCCAGTAGTATAGTATGGCAGCCCAATCAGCCCCAGCATTTT | CASSIVWQPNQPQHF | many | TRBJ1-5 | . | TRBV19
TGCAGCGCAGTGCGCGGGAGGGCGGACGAGCAGTACTTC | CSAVRGRADEQYF | many | TRBJ2-7 | TRBD2 | TRBV29-1
TGTGCCAGCAGCTCGCGAGCGGGAGGTGCTAGCACAGATACGCAGTATTTT | CASSSRAGGASTDTQYF | . | TRBJ2-3 | TRBD2 | TRBV7-2
TGCGCCAGCAGCACCCGACAGGGGGAATCCCACGAGCAGTACTTC | CASSTRQGESHEQYF | few | TRBJ2-7 | TRBD1 | TRBV5-1
TGTGCCAGCAGTTCGGGGGGAGAAGAGTACAATGAGCAGTTCTTC | CASSSGGEEYNEQFF | many | TRBJ2-1 | TRBD2 | TRBV28
TGTGCCTGGCGCGATGTGGGAAATCAGCCCCAGCATTTT | CAWRDVGNQPQHF | . | TRBJ1-5 | . | TRBV30
TGTGCCAGCAGTGAAGGGACTAGCGGGCCCTACGAGCAGTACTTC | CASSEGTSGPYEQYF | many | TRBJ2-7 | TRBD2 | TRBV6-1
TGTGCCAGCGTGAGGCGGGAGGATTACGAGCAGTACTTC | CASVRREDYEQYF | few | TRBJ2-7 | TRBD2 | TRBV14
TGTGCCAGCAGGGGACTAGCGGGAGTGTGGAATGAGCAGTTCTTC | CASRGLAGVWNEQFF | many | TRBJ2-1 | TRBD2 | TRBV6-1
TGTGCCAGCCAACAGGTTGCCCAGCCCCAGCATTTT | CASQQVAQPQHF | many | TRBJ1-5 | . | TRBV6-1
TGTGCCAGCAGTCACCGGGAAGGTTCCGATACGCAGTATTTT | CASSHREGSDTQYF | . | TRBJ2-3 | . | TRBV25-1
TGTGCCAGCAGTTCTCTCGGCGGGAACACTGAAGCTTTCTTT | CASSSLGGNTEAFF | many | TRBJ1-1 | . | TRBV3-1
TGCAGTGCTGAGGATGAGCTAGAAGATACGCAGTATTTT | CSAEDELEDTQYF | many | TRBJ2-3 | . | TRBV20-1
TGCAGTGCTAGAGGGGACAGGGTTTTCGTTCATCAGCCCCAGCATTTT | CSARGDRVFVHQPQHF | . | TRBJ1-5 | TRBD1 | TRBV20-1
TGCGCCAGCAGCCGGGGGTCCGAGAATGGCTACACCTTC | CASSRGSENGYTF | many | TRBJ1-2 | . | TRBV5-1
TGTGCCAGCAGCCATCAAAATTCACCCCTCCACTTT | CASSHQNSPLHF | . | TRBJ1-6 | . | TRBV7-2
TGTGCCAGCAGTTACGAACTAGCGGCGAACACCGGGGAGCTGTTTTTT | CASSYELAANTGELFF | many | TRBJ2-2 | TRBD2 | TRBV6-5
TGCAGTGCTAGAATCCGGGGGCGTACCGGGGAGCTGTTTTTT | CSARIRGRTGELFF | . | TRBJ2-2 | . | TRBV20-1
TGCGCCAGCAGTGAGTCTTGGGGCACCGGGGAGCTGTTTTTT | CASSESWGTGELFF | few | TRBJ2-2 | . | TRBV10-1
TGCAGTGCAGAGACCGGGACTAGGGGAGGCGAGCAGTACTTC | CSAETGTRGGEQYF | . | TRBJ2-7 | TRBD2 | TRBV20-1
TGTGCCAGCAGCGTAGCTCCTACCCCCAGCTACGAGCAGTACTTC | CASSVAPTPSYEQYF | many | TRBJ2-7 | . | TRBV9
TGCAGCGTTGGACTAGCGGGAGGGCCGGAGCAGTTCTTC | CSVGLAGGPEQFF | . | TRBJ2-1 | TRBD2 | TRBV29-1
TGTGCCACCAGTGACCCGACGGACGGGGCCACTAATGAAAAACTGTTTTTT | CATSDPTDGATNEKLFF | . | TRBJ1-4 | . | TRBV24-1
TGTGCCAGTAGTGCCGCTCCGGAACCAGACTACGAGCAGTACTTC | CASSAAPEPDYEQYF | few | TRBJ2-7 | . | TRBV19
TGTGCCAGCAGCAGCGTAGCACGCCGGGAGCTGTTTTTT | CASSSVARRELFF | many | TRBJ2-2 | . | TRBV7-2